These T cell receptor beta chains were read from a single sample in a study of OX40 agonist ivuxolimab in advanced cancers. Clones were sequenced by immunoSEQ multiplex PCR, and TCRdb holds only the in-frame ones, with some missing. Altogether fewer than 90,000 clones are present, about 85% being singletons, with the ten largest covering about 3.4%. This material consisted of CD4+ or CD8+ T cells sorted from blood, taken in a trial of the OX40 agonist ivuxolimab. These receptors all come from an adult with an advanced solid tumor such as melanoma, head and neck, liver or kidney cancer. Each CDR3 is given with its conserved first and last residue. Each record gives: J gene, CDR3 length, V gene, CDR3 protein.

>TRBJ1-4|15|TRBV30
CAWSVPGSLSEKLFF
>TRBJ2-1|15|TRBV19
CASSRGPQGPNEQFF
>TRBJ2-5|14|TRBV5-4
CASSTQGGKETQYF
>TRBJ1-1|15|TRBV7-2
CASSSGGVQNTEAFF
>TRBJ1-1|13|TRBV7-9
CASSLTQNTEAFF
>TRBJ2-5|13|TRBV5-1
CASSLDRTETQYF
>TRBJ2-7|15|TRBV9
CASSVGGGLSYEQYF
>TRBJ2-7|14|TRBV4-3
CASSQDRGSYEQYF
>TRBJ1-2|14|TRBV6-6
CASSYGYGTYGYTF
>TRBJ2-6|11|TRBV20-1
CSASLANVLTF
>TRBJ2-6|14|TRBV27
CASSRGAGANVLTF
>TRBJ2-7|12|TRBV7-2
CASSPTPYEQYF
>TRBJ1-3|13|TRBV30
CAWSVESGNTIYF
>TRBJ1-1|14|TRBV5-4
CASSLGQGLTEAFF
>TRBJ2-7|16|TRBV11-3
CASTGLAGVGVNEQYF
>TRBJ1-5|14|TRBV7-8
CASSWGQGNQPQHF
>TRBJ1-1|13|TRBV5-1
CASSRLMNTEAFF
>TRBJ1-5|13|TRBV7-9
CASGQGLDQPQHF
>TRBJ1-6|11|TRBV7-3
CASSPPSPLHF
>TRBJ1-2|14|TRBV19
CASIGLYWSYGYTF
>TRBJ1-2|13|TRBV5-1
CASNREGNYGYTF
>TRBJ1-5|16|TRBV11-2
CASSLAHGQGRQPQHF
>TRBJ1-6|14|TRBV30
CAWGAARVGSPLHF
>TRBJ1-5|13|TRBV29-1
CSVQQSSNQPQHF
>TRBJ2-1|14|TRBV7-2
CASSLGSRRNEQFF
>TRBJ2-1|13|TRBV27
CASSLAGSNEQFF
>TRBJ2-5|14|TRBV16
CASSQSWDQETQYF
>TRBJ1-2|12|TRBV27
CASSEQGKGYTF
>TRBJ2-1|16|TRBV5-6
CASYPPGTASYNEQFF
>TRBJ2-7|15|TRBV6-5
CASSILAGGPYEQYF
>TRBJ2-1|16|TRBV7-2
CASSLSGGPSYNEQFF
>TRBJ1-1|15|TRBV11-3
CASSPRTGENTEAFF
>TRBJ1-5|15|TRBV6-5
CASSPPGGGNQPQHF